The 31 T cell receptor beta chains listed next were all sequenced from one sample in a study of spatial heterogeneity in lung cancer. For these TCRs, the target antigens are not known. TCRdb ran MiXCR on the 5' RACE reads and lists one entry per CDR3 protein. The repertoire includes about 9,500 distinct CDR3 sequences, roughly 13% of them detected once, and more than 13% sits in the top ten. Overall study results and limits: Counts that tracked tumor mutation counts were those of expanded intratumoral alpha and beta TCRs.

Stated time point: sample taken at primary tumor resection. The sequenced sample was lung tumor tissue, obtained at surgery. These receptors all come from a male donor with early-stage non-small cell lung cancer.

This clonotype was seen ten or more times. Found in a library prepared for alpha chains, this beta chain is an off-target read, and its abundance has little meaning. V is TRBV6-2 or TRBV6-3 and J is TRBJ2-7; the D is unclear. V lost 10 bases to trimming and J lost 0 bases, with 10 bases between them. CDR1 and CDR2 from the germline V gene are MNHEY and SVGEGT. The CDR3 runs 12 residues. CDR3 loop: CATSWSSYEQYF. CDR3 bases: TGTGCCACCTCGTGGAGCTCCTACGAGCAGTACTTC.

This clonotype was detected ten times or more. Because this beta chain is a stray read in a library intended to capture alpha chains, its abundance should not be given much weight. The rearrangement uses TRBV7-9 and TRBJ2-3; TRBD2 matches at 9 bases. The junction had 8 bases not matched to a gene; V was cut back by 5 bases and J by 2 bases. There are 16 residues in the CDR3. CDR1 and CDR2 from the germline V gene are SEHNR and FQNEAQ (reference sequence). CDR3 loop: CASSSHSGSATDTQYF. The CDR3 DNA follows: TGTGCCAGCAGCAGCCATAGCGGGAGCGCCACAGATACGCAGTATTTT.

A note on this clonotype: Because the library targeted alpha chains, this beta chain is an off-target read whose size means little. The rearrangement links TRBV5-1 to TRBJ1-4; no firm D call. With 2 bases removed from V and 0 bases from J, the gap between germline ends came to 14 bases. Germline loops: CDR1 SGHRS, CDR2 YFSETQ. The CDR3 extends over 17 amino acids. The CDR3 reads CASSLNPQAATNEKLFF. CDR3 sequence (DNA): TGCGCCAGCAGCTTAAACCCCCAGGCAGCAACTAATGAAAAACTGTTTTTT. The full variable domain, completed using reference TRBV5-1 and TRBJ1-4, is KAGVTQTPRYLIKTRGQQVTLSCSPISGHRSVSWYQQTPGQGLQFLFEYFSETQRNKGNFPGRFSGRQFSNSRSEMNVSTLELGDSALYLCASSLNPQAATNEKLFFGSGTQLSVL.

This clonotype is medium-sized (0.01 to 0.1%) in the sample. This beta chain is a stray sequence in a library constructed for alpha chains; its clone size is not meaningful. The chain combines TRBV24-1 with TRBJ2-1; D gene ambiguous. From germline, CDR1 is KGHDR and CDR2 SFDVKD. Trimming removed 2 bases at V and 4 bases at J, with 11 bases between. This CDR3 has 15 residues. The CDR3 region is CATSDYSSEYNEQFF. Written as DNA, the CDR3 is TGTGCCACCAGTGATTATAGTTCCGAGTACAATGAGCAGTTCTTC.

This clonotype was observed at least ten times. Because this beta chain is a stray read in a library intended to capture alpha chains, its abundance should not be given much weight. The rearrangement uses TRBV20-1 and TRBJ2-1; tentative D call: TRBD2 (6 bases). Between the trimmed V and J ends, which lost 3 bases and 7 bases, there was a span of 10 bases. Germline V gene data show CDR1 as DFQATT and CDR2 as SNEGSKA (reference sequence). CDR3 length: 12 residues. DNA of the CDR3: TGCAGTGCTAGCGGGAGAGGAAATGAGCAGTTCTTC. Translating it yields CSASGRGNEQFF.

In regard to this clonotype: This beta chain is off target for a library built for alpha chains, so its abundance means little. The chain has TRBV11-2 and TRBJ2-1; the match to TRBD2 covers 10 bases. CDR1 and CDR2 (germline): SGHAT, FQNNGV. This CDR3 has 15 residues. V was pared by 4 bases and J by 7 bases, with 7 bases of the junction left unmatched. The chain's CDR3 is CASSSLLAGRNEQFF. The CDR3 DNA follows: TGTGCCAGCAGCTCGTTACTAGCGGGGCGAAATGAGCAGTTCTTC. Complete variable domain (other parts from reference TRBV11-2 and TRBJ2-1): EAGVAQSPRYKIIEKRQSVAFWCNPISGHATLYWYQQILGQGPKLLIQFQNNGVVDDSQLPKDRFSAERLKGVDSTLKIQPAKLEDSAVYLCASSSLLAGRNEQFFGPGTRLTVL.

This clonotype came up many times. A library prepared for alpha chains yielded this beta chain as an off-target read; its size is of little meaning. The chain is built from TRBV6-2 or TRBV6-3 and TRBJ2-1, with a tentative D call TRBD2 (5 bases). The V gene's germline CDR1 is MNHEY and CDR2 SVGEGT. Trimming pared 1 base from V and 8 bases from J, leaving 12 bases between. CDR3 length equals 14 residues. The CDR3 coding sequence is TGTGCCAGCAGTTACTATACTAGTGCCGATGAGCAGTTCTTC. The encoded protein is CASSYYTSADEQFF.

There are many counts of this clonotype. This beta chain is off target for a library built for alpha chains, so its abundance means little. The V and J genes are TRBV12-3 or TRBV12-4 and TRBJ1-4; 10 positions agree with TRBD1. This CDR3 has 17 residues. V shed 6 bases, J shed 4 bases, and the junction held 11 bases outside the gene matches. In DNA, the CDR3 is TGTGCCAGCAGACCTGGACAGGGGGTTATCGGTAATGAAAAACTGTTTTTT. Translated: CASRPGQGVIGNEKLFF.

This clonotype was recorded many times. A library prepared for alpha chains yielded this beta chain as an off-target read; its size is of little meaning. This sequence joins TRBV28 and TRBJ2-3, with D maybe TRBD2 (5 bases). The germline V gene encodes CDR1 MDHEN and CDR2 SYDVKM. Between the trimmed V and J ends, which lost 5 bases and 6 bases, there was a span of 12 bases. The CDR3 is 13 residues long. The CDR3 DNA is TGTGCCAGCAGTCCCTTCGGCGGGGATACGCAGTATTTT. Protein: CASSPFGGDTQYF.

This clonotype has ten or more counts. This beta chain was picked up by a library intended for alpha chains and is off target, so its count carries little meaning. The V call is TRBV3-1, the J call TRBJ2-1; 9 bases are a match to TRBD2. This CDR3 region has 15 residues. The junction had 5 bases not matched to a gene; V was cut back by 2 bases and J by 6 bases. The germline V gene has CDR1 LGHDT and CDR2 YNNKEL (reference sequence). The DNA for the CDR3 is TGTGCCAGCAGCCAATTAGCGGGAGAGGGCAATGAGCAGTTCTTC. This sequence encodes CASSQLAGEGNEQFF.

This clonotype was counted many times. The size of this beta chain means little, since it is a stray read in a library made for alpha chains. The rearrangement joins TRBV29-1 to TRBJ2-7; 8 bases are shared with TRBD1. Germline trimming cut 1 base from V and 5 bases from J; bases unmatched to any gene: 13. The CDR3 covers 16 residues. Per germline, CDR1 SQVTM and CDR2 ANQGSEA. CDR3 protein: CSVEVGAGQGEDEQYF. CDR3 nucleotide sequence: TGCAGCGTTGAAGTAGGCGCCGGACAGGGCGAAGACGAGCAGTACTTC.

This clonotype is deemed medium-sized. Found in a library prepared for alpha chains, this beta chain is an off-target read, and its abundance has little meaning. The rearrangement joins TRBV29-1 to TRBJ2-5, with D maybe TRBD2 (5 bases). Germline CDR1 reads SQVTM; CDR2 reads ANQGSEA. The length of the CDR3 is 13 residues. Trimming took off 7 bases at V and 4 bases at J, with 16 bases between the two ends. The CDR3 bases are TGCAGCGACGAGGACTCAGGAGGAGAGACCCAGTACTTC. This gives the protein CSDEDSGGETQYF. Based on the CDR3 plus reference TRBV29-1 and TRBJ2-5, the full variable domain is SAVISQKPSRDICQRGTSLTIQCQVDSQVTMMFWYRQQPGQSLTLIATANQGSEATYESGFVIDKFPISRPNLTFSTLTVSNMSPEDSSIYLCSDEDSGGETQYFGPGTRLLVL.

This clonotype counts as medium-sized. This beta chain turned up in a library designed for alpha chains; as an off-target read, its abundance says little. V is TRBV12-3 or TRBV12-4 and J is TRBJ1-5; D call uncertain. The CDR3 is 15 residues long. Trimming took 3 bases from V and 2 from J, leaving 11 bases between them. The CDR3 reads CASSFWDEGNQPQHF. The CDR3 DNA reads as TGTGCCAGCAGTTTCTGGGATGAGGGCAATCAGCCCCAGCATTTT.

This clonotype was counted ten times or more. This beta chain is off target for a library built for alpha chains, so its abundance means little. The chain carries TRBV27 and TRBJ2-1; 8 nucleotides agree with TRBD2. The length of the CDR3 is 17 residues. V was pared by 4 bases and J by 2 bases, with 10 bases of the junction left unmatched. Germline V lookup: CDR1 MNHEY, CDR2 SMNVEV (reference sequence). CDR3 loop: CASSSEGGRWAYNEQFF. The DNA for the CDR3 is TGTGCCAGCAGTTCCGAGGGCGGGAGGTGGGCCTACAATGAGCAGTTCTTC.

This clonotype was counted many times. Little can be read into the size of this beta chain, an off-target read in a library designed for alpha chains. V is TRBV20-1 and J is TRBJ2-3; 10 bases are shared with TRBD1. Unmatched junction bases numbered 11, after V lost 6 bases and J lost 2 bases. In germline, CDR1 is DFQATT, CDR2 SNEGSKA (reference sequence). There are 16 residues in the CDR3. The CDR3 DNA reads as TGCAGTGCGAAAAACGCGGGACAGGGGTTCACAGATACGCAGTATTTT. This encodes CSAKNAGQGFTDTQYF.

On this clonotype: A library made for alpha chains picked up this beta chain off target, so its size means little. This chain uses TRBV4-3 with TRBJ2-1; D possibly matches TRBD1 or TRBD2 (5 bases each). The germline V gene has CDR1 LGHNA and CDR2 YSLEER. The CDR3 contains 14 residues. Trimming took off 0 bases at V and 7 bases at J, with 10 bases between the two ends. Written as DNA, the CDR3 is TGCGCCAGCAGCCAAGATACAGGCGGGAATGAGCAGTTCTTC. Translating gives CASSQDTGGNEQFF.

This clonotype was recorded at least ten times. This beta chain is off target for a library built for alpha chains, so its abundance means little. The chain combines TRBV4-1 with TRBJ2-7; D uncertain. Deletions cut 0 bases from V and 1 base from J, with 7 bases between. The CDR3 loop spans 14 amino acids. Germline CDR1 and CDR2: MGHRA and YSYEKL. The CDR3 coding sequence is TGCGCCAGCAGCCAAGATGACGGGTCCTACGAGCAGTACTTC. Translation gives CASSQDDGSYEQYF.

This clonotype was seen ten or more times. This beta chain lies outside the target of a library built for alpha chains; its clone size means little. This chain's CDR3 is CASSLDYNTGELFF. CDR3 in DNA: TGTGCCAGCAGCTTGGACTACAACACCGGGGAGCTGTTTTTT. This chain uses TRBV5-4 with TRBJ2-2; no clear D gene. V lost 0 bases and J lost 2, with 5 bases in between. CDR3 length equals 14 residues. Germline values: CDR1 SGHNT, CDR2 YYREEE (reference sequence).

In its sample, this clonotype was seen a few times. Since it is a stray read in a library aimed at alpha chains, this beta chain has a size that is not meaningful. The chain links TRBV20-1 to TRBJ1-2; D unresolved. The CDR3 runs 13 residues. V lost 4 bases and J lost 3, with 12 bases in between. Germline V gene lookup returns CDR1 DFQATT and CDR2 SNEGSKA (reference sequence). CDR3 region: CSATMEEYYGYTF. CDR3 sequence (DNA): TGCAGTGCTACCATGGAGGAGTACTATGGCTACACCTTC.

This clonotype has a count of ten or more. Because the library targeted alpha chains, this beta chain is an off-target read whose size means little. The chain links TRBV20-1 to TRBJ2-7; D unclear. V lost 0 bases and J 7 bases, leaving 16 bases between the germline ends. The CDR3 contains 14 residues. Germline V CDR1 and CDR2: DFQATT, SNEGSKA (reference sequence). CDR3 sequence (DNA): TGCAGTGCTAGAGATCAGAGGAATTCGCGGGAGCAGTACTTC. Amino acids: CSARDQRNSREQYF.

This clonotype was seen a few times. This beta chain turned up in a library designed for alpha chains; as an off-target read, its abundance says little. The chain recombines TRBV20-1 with TRBJ2-7; 7 positions agree with TRBD1. The CDR3 length is 14 residues. CDR1 and CDR2 from the germline V gene are DFQATT and SNEGSKA (reference sequence). The J segment lost 2 bases and the V segment lost 5 bases, leaving 9 bases of the junction unmatched. Here the CDR3 DNA reads TGCAGTGCTCAGTCGGGACAGCTGGCCTACGAGCAGTACTTC. It yields the protein CSAQSGQLAYEQYF.

There are many counts of this clonotype. This beta chain was picked up by a library intended for alpha chains and is off target, so its count carries little meaning. J is TRBJ1-2 and V is TRBV7-9, with D perhaps matching TRBD1 (5 bases). The CDR3 sequence is 17 residues long. Trimming pared 5 bases from V and 5 bases from J, leaving 24 bases between. From germline, CDR1 is SEHNR and CDR2 FQNEAQ (reference sequence). The CDR3 DNA sequence: TGTGCCAGCAGCCAACTCGTGGGGACCCCCACGGGTTATGGCTACACCTTC. This translates into CASSQLVGTPTGYGYTF.

This clonotype has a count of ten or more. With the library built for alpha chains, this beta chain is off target and its frequency is not meaningful. The chain is built from TRBV6-6 and TRBJ2-5; 11 bases map to TRBD2. Trimming took 6 bases from V and 7 from J; bases not matched to a gene: 16. The V gene's germline CDR1 is MNHNY and CDR2 SVGAGI (reference sequence). There are 17 residues in the CDR3. This CDR3 reads CASSKVTGLAGSGTQYF. CDR3 nucleotide sequence: TGTGCCAGCAGCAAAGTGACAGGACTAGCGGGCTCCGGGACCCAGTACTTC.

In this sample, this clonotype turned up many times. Since it is a stray read in a library aimed at alpha chains, this beta chain has a size that is not meaningful. The V call is TRBV7-9, the J call TRBJ1-4; tentative D call: TRBD1 (5 bases). The CDR3 is 15 amino acids. Germline V lookup: CDR1 SEHNR, CDR2 FQNEAQ (reference sequence). Trimming pared 1 base from V and 8 bases from J, leaving 14 bases between. CDR3 residues: CASSLVAGGQEKLFF. DNA for the CDR3: TGTGCCAGCAGCTTAGTTGCAGGAGGACAAGAAAAACTGTTTTTT.

This clonotype was detected ten times or more. Within a library made for alpha chains, this beta chain is off target, and its count is uninformative. V gene TRBV4-2 combines with J gene TRBJ2-3, with 7 bases fitting TRBD2. The germline CDR1 and CDR2 sequences are LGHNA and YNFKEQ. The V gene end was trimmed by 6 bases and the J gene end by 2 bases; junction bases not matched to a gene: 8. The CDR3 extends over 15 amino acids. CDR3 protein: CASRSRAGFTDTQYF. The DNA of the CDR3 is TGTGCCAGCAGGAGCCGAGCGGGGTTCACAGATACGCAGTATTTT.

This clonotype was counted at least ten times. Because the library targeted alpha chains, this beta chain is an off-target read whose size means little. The chain combines TRBV20-1 with TRBJ2-5; D is uncertain. V shed 2 bases and J shed 1 base, with 14 bases lying between them. CDR3 length: 15 amino acids. Per germline, CDR1 DFQATT and CDR2 SNEGSKA (reference sequence). Here the CDR3 reads CSARSLAEAQETQYF. The CDR3 DNA reads TGCAGTGCTAGATCCCTCGCCGAGGCCCAAGAGACCCAGTACTTC.

This clonotype came up many times. A library made for alpha chains picked up this beta chain off target, so its size means little. In nucleotides, the CDR3 is TGTGCCAGCTCACCAACGGCTGCGGCCGGTCAGCCCCAGCATTTT. Residues: CASSPTAAAGQPQHF. The genes are TRBV18 and TRBJ1-5; D not certain. The CDR3 consists of 15 residues. The germline V gene has CDR1 KGHSH and CDR2 LQKENI. The V and J ends lost 2 bases and 6 bases respectively, with 14 bases between them.

This clonotype has at least ten counts. The size of this beta chain means little, since it is a stray read in a library made for alpha chains. V and J are TRBV11-2 and TRBJ2-5; D is uncertain. V was clipped by 3 bases and J by 4 bases, with 9 bases between them. Looked up from germline, CDR1 is SGHAT and CDR2 is FQNNGV. The CDR3 is 13 amino acids. The CDR3 bases are TGTGCCAGCAGCTTCATGGGCTTAGAGACCCAGTACTTC. Its protein is CASSFMGLETQYF.

This clonotype was counted at least ten times. Within a library made for alpha chains, this beta chain is off target, and its count is uninformative. The chain links TRBV7-9 to TRBJ2-1; TRBD2 matches at 12 bases. Germline trimming cut 5 bases from V and 13 bases from J; bases unmatched to any gene: 9. This CDR3 contains 14 residues. CDR1 and CDR2 from the germline V gene are SEHNR and FQNEAQ (reference sequence). The CDR3 loop is CASSPGTSGYEQFF. The CDR3 DNA follows: TGTGCCAGCAGCCCGGGGACTAGCGGGTACGAACAGTTCTTC.

This clonotype was picked up many times. With the library built for alpha chains, this beta chain is off target and its frequency is not meaningful. The chain is built from TRBV12-3 or TRBV12-4 and TRBJ2-4; D is ambiguous. The CDR3 runs 11 residues. With 1 base removed from V and 16 bases from J, the gap between germline ends came to 11 bases. The DNA for the CDR3 is TGTGCCAGCAGTTTAGTGTCGTCTGTATACTTC. Translating gives CASSLVSSVYF.

This clonotype occurred many times. This beta chain turned up in a library designed for alpha chains; as an off-target read, its abundance says little. CDR3 protein: CASSFTGETQYF. The CDR3 region has the DNA TGCGCCAGCAGCTTCACAGGGGAGACCCAGTACTTC. V and J are TRBV5-1 and TRBJ2-5, with a possible D match to TRBD1 (6 bases). The length of the CDR3 is 12 residues. The germline CDR1 and CDR2 sequences are SGHRS and YFSETQ. Trimming stripped 2 bases from V and 5 bases from J, with 7 bases between.